The TCR beta chain described here comes from a study of blood T cell repertoires in COVID-19. Study-wide context: COVID-19 samples collected from the United States, Italy and Spain covered acute and convalescent phases. Nucleic acid was either cDNA or gDNA, and it came from T cells, B-cell-depleted T cells, or PBMCs.

As processed by the authors: Counts of nucleated cells, estimated from reference gene primer amplification, were obtained. Using immunoSEQ multiplex PCR, the repertoire was profiled, and TCRdb retains in-frame clones only, with some absent. The D gene and trimming were derived from the DNA, and the V and J assignments and clone size from that table. The sample records approximately 170,000 clones, 75% to 90% being singletons. Donors in Cohort 3 who had recovered were those with two negative PCRs, healthcare professional clearance, or resolution of their symptoms. The germline V gene encodes CDR1 MNHEY and CDR2 SMNVEV (reference sequence). The CDR3 extends over 15 amino acids. The germline V and J ends were trimmed by 5 bases and 2 bases, with 12 bases remaining between them.

The V gene is TRBV27, the J gene TRBJ2-2; possible D gene TRBD1, 5 bases. The origin of this receptor is a woman aged 45-59 years who had recovered from COVID-19. Sequences were obtained from PBMCs or T cells enriched from blood (not recorded which). In DNA, the CDR3 is TGTGCCAGCAGTCCCTGGGGCCTTAACACCGGGGAGCTGTTTTTT. Its translation is CASSPWGLNTGELFF.